This T cell receptor beta chain was captured by sequencing in a study of T cell responses to AZD1222 COVID-19 vaccine (dated by TCRdb to about 2021). For context, the study as a whole: A total of around 240 trial participants underwent TCR sequencing, of whom about 210 had received two doses of AZD1222 and approximately 26 had received two doses of the MenACWY control vaccine. Trial participants were enrolled by age into subgroups of 18-55, 56-69 and 70-plus years, and roughly 160, 29 and 62 TCR-sequenced participants, respectively, were included in these subgroups. The investigation overall reported the following: After two AZD1222 doses, spike-specific TCR breadth and depth were significantly higher than at day 0 and than in MenACWY recipients. Most participants were white British and females outnumbered males, and the authors suggested that clonal diversity may have been underestimated. The 56-69-year group was small, and its depth increase did not reach significance, likely because of low power. Conclusions about previously exposed vaccinees are limited because only 6 or 7 AZD1222 recipients were SARS-CoV-2 seropositive at baseline. Because no day 14 peak-response samples were available, the repertoires could be characterized only after the peak T cell response. Epitopes outside the regions mutated in the B.1.351 and B.1.1.7 variants were reportedly recognized by nearly half of the unique spike-specific TCRs. The vaccine-associated CD4 TCRs covered the entire spike protein, and the dominant responses fell in regions 160-218 and 743-854.

The CDR3 regions of human TCRbeta chains were subjected to immunosequencing. In the paper's pipeline: TCRs in the repertoires were matched against a reference library of SARS-CoV-2-specific TCRs that had been generated with the MIRA antigen-specificity platform. Breadth was defined as the fraction of unique TCRs that were SARS-CoV-2-associated. Depth was defined as the fraction of total T cells that were SARS-CoV-2-associated. Each spike-specific TCR was assigned to its reactive spike region and to a CD4 or CD8 class using the MIRA data. Log10-transformed breadth and depth values were compared by one-way ANOVA with Sidak's multiple comparisons tests. TCRdb re-hosts the immuneACCESS table, in-frame sequences only. Its copies lack some clones; in the studies checked, an unresolved V gene accounts for under half of them, and the cause for the rest is not known. Clone size and V and J calls were adopted from that table, with D and trimming inferred from the DNA. The sample table records roughly 77,000 clones; 92% of these occur just once. The ten largest clones add up to roughly 6.8% of the sample.

Points on this clone: This clone's antigen is unknown. Per-base quality was not reported, and no clone a single base away is much larger than it.

The time point label of this sample denotes: baseline before first vaccination. The treatment or condition label on this specimen signifies: meningococcal conjugate vaccine given as trial control. Vaccinee samples came from UK trials COV001 and COV002, including a single-blind randomized controlled phase 2/3 trial of AZD1222 (ChAdOx1 nCoV-19) in healthy adults. For TCRbeta chain sequencing, PBMC samples were collected from trial participants at day 0 and at day 28 after the second dose. In the germline V gene, CDR1 corresponds to SGHVS and CDR2 to FQNEAQ. V is pared back by 4 bases and J by 8 bases, with 18 bases lying between the germline termini. The CDR3 has 15 amino acids, counting the end cysteine and phenylalanine. Only the CDR3 DNA is retained, 45 bases long and in frame from the first base.

The chain employs TRBV7-8 and TRBJ2-1; a weak D assignment points to TRBD1 (7 bases agree). The TCR was taken from an adult in good health. The sample consisted of peripheral blood, taken on day 0 of MenACWY control vaccination. The CDR3 reads CASSSSTGRSDEQFF. The DNA reads as follows: TGTGCCAGCAGCTCCTCGACAGGGAGGAGTGATGAGCAGTTCTTC.